The next 19 T cell receptor beta chains were all read from a single sample in a study of resident and recirculating memory T cells in vitiligo. Assay: immunoSEQ multiplex PCR; the TCRdb copy retains only in-frame clones and omits some. This sample yields around 76,000 clones, of which approximately 89% are seen a single time; about 4.9% belongs to the top ten. The material sequenced was blood. Source of these receptors: a male donor with vitiligo.

The chain joins TRBV5-8 to TRBJ2-7, with TRBD1 matching 11 bases. The CDR3 has 15 residues. Germline V gene sequence: CDR1 SGHTS, CDR2 YDEGEE. The junction had 5 bases not matched to a gene; V was cut back by 2 bases and J by 4 bases. CDR3 residues: CASSFPGQGGYEQYF. DNA of the CDR3: TGTGCCAGCAGCTTCCCGGGACAGGGGGGATACGAGCAGTACTTC. Combining the CDR3 with reference TRBV5-8 and TRBJ2-7 gives the whole variable domain EAGVTQSPTHLIKTRGQQATLRCSPISGHTSVYWYQQALGLGLQFLLWYDEGEERNRGNFPPRFSGRQFPNYSSELNVNALELEDSALYLCASSFPGQGGYEQYFGPGTRLTVT.

The chain links TRBV6-1 to TRBJ1-6; the D gene is possibly TRBD1 (6 bases). The germline V gene has CDR1 MNHNS and CDR2 SASEGT. V lost 10 bases and J 6 bases, leaving 19 bases between the germline ends. This CDR3 contains 15 residues. CDR3 in amino acids: CATKVDRPVNSPLHF. The DNA for the CDR3 is TGTGCCACCAAAGTGGACAGACCCGTTAATTCACCCCTCCACTTT.

The CDR3 region is CATGATNEKLFF. The CDR3 bases are TGTGCCACAGGGGCAACTAATGAAAAACTGTTTTTT. This sequence joins TRBV7-2 and TRBJ1-4; possibly TRBD1 for D (6 bases). CDR1 and CDR2 (germline): SGHTA, FQGNSA. Trimming took 10 bases from V and 0 from J, leaving 6 bases between them. The CDR3 runs 12 residues.

V usage is TRBV19 and J usage is TRBJ2-7; 7 bases agree with TRBD2. The CDR3 length is 15 residues. V lost 3 bases to trimming and J lost 0 bases; unmatched junction nucleotides: 5. CDR1 and CDR2 (germline): LNHDA, SQIVND (reference sequence). The DNA of the CDR3 is TGTGCCAGTAGTATGGGAGCGGGGTTCTCCTACGAGCAGTACTTC. Its translation is CASSMGAGFSYEQYF.

The rearrangement joins TRBV5-1 to TRBJ2-5; possible D gene TRBD2, 5 bases. Germline CDR1 and CDR2: SGHRS and YFSETQ. Trimming left V 0 bases short and J 5 bases short, with 11 bases between. The CDR3 contains 14 residues. CDR3: CASSLVSGKETQYF. The CDR3 DNA follows: TGCGCCAGCAGCTTGGTGTCCGGGAAGGAGACCCAGTACTTC. Based on the CDR3 plus reference TRBV5-1 and TRBJ2-5, the full variable domain is KAGVTQTPRYLIKTRGQQVTLSCSPISGHRSVSWYQQTPGQGLQFLFEYFSETQRNKGNFPGRFSGRQFSNSRSEMNVSTLELGDSALYLCASSLVSGKETQYFGPGTRLLVL.

The chain joins TRBV11-2 to TRBJ2-3, with a possible D match to TRBD2 (5 bases). CDR1 is SGHAT, CDR2 FQNNGV, per germline. The CDR3 consists of 14 residues. V lost 5 bases to trimming and J lost 4 bases, with 13 bases between them. The CDR3 is CASSPSIGSDTQYF. For the CDR3, the DNA is TGTGCCAGCAGCCCTAGCATTGGGTCAGATACGCAGTATTTT.

This clone occurred once. This chain uses TRBV4-1 with TRBJ2-7, with D maybe TRBD2 (5 bases). The CDR3 covers 13 residues. Germline V gene lookup returns CDR1 MGHRA and CDR2 YSYEKL. With 1 base removed from V and 9 bases from J, the gap between germline ends came to 13 bases. The CDR3: CASSQGTGSGQYF. CDR3 nucleotides: TGCGCCAGCAGCCAAGGGACGGGGTCAGGGCAGTACTTC.

The rearrangement links TRBV7-2 to TRBJ2-1; no clear D gene. In germline, CDR1 is SGHTA, CDR2 FQGNSA. CDR3 length equals 11 residues. V was trimmed by 7 bases and J by 4 bases, leaving 5 bases between them. Written as DNA, the CDR3 is TGTGCCAGCACGGTATACAATGAGCAGTTCTTC. Protein: CASTVYNEQFF.

The V gene is TRBV4-2, the J gene TRBJ2-7; 8 bases are a match to TRBD1. The V segment lost 0 bases and the J segment 4 bases; nucleotides outside the gene matches: 5. Germline lookup yields CDR1 LGHNA and CDR2 YNFKEQ. This CDR3 region has 15 residues. The CDR3 DNA is TGTGCCAGCAGCCAAGATCGGGGGACAGGTTACGAGCAGTACTTC. Translation: CASSQDRGTGYEQYF.

The V and J genes are TRBV2 and TRBJ2-7; tentatively, D is TRBD1 (5 bases). From germline, CDR1 is SNHLY and CDR2 FYNNEI. This CDR3 contains 12 residues. Trimming took 6 bases from V and 3 from J, leaving 9 bases between them. This CDR3 is CASRVQDYEQYF. CDR3 bases: TGTGCCAGCAGGGTACAGGACTACGAGCAGTACTTC.

The J gene is TRBJ2-7, the V gene TRBV10-1; TRBD1 might be the D (6 bases). The V end was cut by 6 bases, the J end by 1 base, with 19 bases between. CDR1 and CDR2 from the germline V gene are WNHNN and SYGVQD (reference sequence). CDR3 length: 16 residues. CDR3 bases: TGCGCCAGCAGCGTTACAACAGGGAAGAAGTCCTACGAGCAGTACTTC. Translated: CASSVTTGKKSYEQYF.

The chain combines TRBV7-3 with TRBJ2-1, with 10 bases lining up with TRBD2. The V gene end was trimmed by 4 bases and the J gene end by 10 bases; junction bases not matched to a gene: 4. Germline values: CDR1 SGHTA, CDR2 FQGTGA. This CDR3 spans 13 amino acids. The CDR3 protein is CASSSSGGNEQFF. In nucleotides, the CDR3 is TGTGCCAGCAGCTCTAGCGGGGGAAACGAGCAGTTCTTC.

The chain is built from TRBV7-2 and TRBJ1-2, with D maybe TRBD1 (6 bases). Germline values: CDR1 SGHTA, CDR2 FQGNSA. Trimming took 1 base from V and 8 from J, leaving 17 bases between them. The CDR3 has 15 amino acids. The CDR3 reads CASSLGQEPSNGYTF. The CDR3 region has the DNA TGTGCCAGCAGCTTAGGACAGGAGCCTTCTAACGGCTACACCTTC.

This rearrangement joins TRBV7-9 to TRBJ2-2; no reliable D call. The CDR3 is made up of 13 amino acids. CDR1 SEHNR and CDR2 FQNEAQ come from the germline V gene (reference sequence). The germline V and J ends were trimmed by 4 bases and 4 bases, with 7 bases remaining between them. CDR3 DNA: TGTGCCAGCAGCTCCCGAGGCACCGGGGAGCTGTTTTTT. It codes for CASSSRGTGELFF.

The rearrangement joins TRBV7-8 to TRBJ1-2; tentatively, D is TRBD1 (5 bases). The CDR3 covers 16 residues. The V end lost 2 bases, the J end lost 7 bases, and 20 bases lay between the germline ends. CDR1 is SGHVS and CDR2 is FQNEAQ in the germline V gene. The CDR3 sequence: CASSLYRAGDRRGYTF. DNA for the CDR3: TGTGCCAGCAGCTTATATCGTGCTGGAGACAGACGTGGCTACACCTTC.

This chain links TRBV6-1 with TRBJ2-5; D is perhaps TRBD2 (5 bases). The germline CDR1 and CDR2 sequences are MNHNS and SASEGT. The CDR3 loop spans 15 amino acids. With 3 bases removed from V and 0 bases from J, the gap between germline ends came to 11 bases. The CDR3: CASSDPVDYQETQYF. The CDR3 nucleotides are TGTGCCAGCAGTGACCCCGTGGACTACCAAGAGACCCAGTACTTC.

The rearrangement joins TRBV18 to TRBJ2-7; D might be TRBD2 (6 bases). CDR3 length equals 14 residues. The ends were cut back, 4 bases at V and 3 bases at J, with 13 bases in the middle. In germline, CDR1 is KGHSH, CDR2 LQKENI. The CDR3 is CASSLPGLHYEQYF. The CDR3 DNA is TGTGCCAGCTCACTACCGGGACTGCACTACGAGCAGTACTTC.

This chain uses TRBV7-2 with TRBJ1-5, with 7 bases that match TRBD1. The trim removed 9 bases at V and 6 bases at J, leaving 14 bases unmatched. This CDR3 region has 15 residues. CDR1 SGHTA and CDR2 FQGNSA come from the germline V gene. This chain's CDR3 is CASTHGQAGSQPQHF. Here the CDR3 DNA reads TGTGCCAGTACTCATGGACAGGCGGGGAGTCAGCCCCAGCATTTT.

The gene calls are TRBV5-1 and TRBJ2-1, with D unresolved. The CDR3 spans 14 residues. Germline values: CDR1 SGHRS, CDR2 YFSETQ. V lost 6 bases to trimming and J lost 10 bases, with 20 bases between them. The CDR3 here is CASTTLGPVEEQFF. The CDR3 DNA follows: TGCGCCAGCACTACCCTAGGCCCCGTCGAGGAGCAGTTCTTC. Together with reference TRBV5-1 and TRBJ2-1, the CDR3 gives the full variable domain: KAGVTQTPRYLIKTRGQQVTLSCSPISGHRSVSWYQQTPGQGLQFLFEYFSETQRNKGNFPGRFSGRQFSNSRSEMNVSTLELGDSALYLCASTTLGPVEEQFFGPGTRLTVL.